A single sample gave rise to the 8 T cell receptor beta chains below, sequenced in a study of shared clonotypes between healthy human individuals. Using immunoSEQ multiplex PCR, the repertoire was profiled, and TCRdb retains in-frame clones only, with some absent. This table has 400,000 to 600,000 clones, 75% to 85% appearing once. The specimen was PBMCs. The receptors here all came from a woman in her thirties or forties in good health. Some clones in this sample may be carry-over from other donors' samples.

This clone is a singleton in its sample. The chain links TRBV11-2 to TRBJ2-1; tentatively, D is TRBD1 (6 bases). The CDR3 length is 13 residues. Trimming stripped 2 bases from V and 16 bases from J, with 18 bases between. Per the germline V gene, CDR1 is SGHAT and CDR2 is FQNNGV. The CDR3 bases are TGTGCCAGCAGCTTATTTGCAGCCGAACAGGGATTCTTC. As protein: CASSLFAAEQGFF.

DNA of the CDR3: TGTGCCAGCAGTTCCTTGCAAAGAGGGGGTGGCTACACCTTC. It codes for CASSSLQRGGGYTF. The chain uses TRBV27 and TRBJ1-2; D possibly corresponds to TRBD1 (6 bases). The CDR3 has 14 amino acids. CDR1 is MNHEY and CDR2 is SMNVEV in the germline V gene (reference sequence). Trimming pared 4 bases from V and 7 bases from J, leaving 16 bases between.

The CDR3 DNA reads as TGTGCCAGCATCATGGGGGGGCTCTCTGGAAACACCATATATTTT. Its translation: CASIMGGLSGNTIYF. J is TRBJ1-3 and V is TRBV28, with a weak D call TRBD1 (6 bases). The V end lost 7 bases, the J end lost 0 bases, and 13 bases lay between the germline ends. Germline CDR1 is MDHEN and CDR2 is SYDVKM. CDR3 size: 15 residues.

This clone was seen only a few times. The chain has TRBV5-1 and TRBJ2-5, with 13 bases lining up with TRBD2. V shed 3 bases and J 2 bases; nucleotides not matched to a gene: 1. The CDR3 runs to 15 residues. CDR1 and CDR2 (germline): SGHRS, YFSETQ. The CDR3 loop is CASSSGLAGQETQYF. DNA of the CDR3: TGCGCCAGCAGCTCGGGACTAGCGGGACAAGAGACCCAGTACTTC. Drawing the rest from reference TRBV5-1 and TRBJ2-5, the complete variable domain is KAGVTQTPRYLIKTRGQQVTLSCSPISGHRSVSWYQQTPGQGLQFLFEYFSETQRNKGNFPGRFSGRQFSNSRSEMNVSTLELGDSALYLCASSSGLAGQETQYFGPGTRLLVL.

This chain uses TRBV19 with TRBJ2-1, with 10 positions matching TRBD1. V trimming: 5 bases; J trimming: 6 bases; junction bases outside the gene matches: 4. CDR1 is LNHDA and CDR2 is SQIVND in the germline V gene (reference sequence). The CDR3 length is 14 residues. The CDR3 nucleotides read TGTGCCAGTAGTCCGCGGACAGGGGGCAATGAGCAGTTCTTC. It encodes CASSPRTGGNEQFF. Complete variable domain (other parts from reference TRBV19 and TRBJ2-1): DGGITQSPKYLFRKEGQNVTLSCEQNLNHDAMYWYRQDPGQGLRLIYYSQIVNDFQKGDIAEGYSVSREKKESFPLTVTSAQKNPTAFYLCASSPRTGGNEQFFGPGTRLTVL.

The chain recombines TRBV6-5 with TRBJ2-7, with D hard to call. The CDR3 totals 16 residues. CDR1 and CDR2 from the germline V gene are MNHEY and SVGAGI. With 2 bases removed from V and 2 bases from J, the gap between germline ends came to 16 bases. CDR3 bases: TGTGCCAGCAGTTACCTGATAGTCGGGCAGCCCTACGAGCAGTACTTC. Encoded protein: CASSYLIVGQPYEQYF.

The chain has TRBV19 and TRBJ1-2, with D possibly TRBD1 on 5 matching bases. CDR3 length equals 14 residues. The V gene lost 0 bases and the J gene lost 8 bases, with 13 bases spanning the gap. The germline V gene has CDR1 LNHDA and CDR2 SQIVND (reference sequence). This CDR3 reads CASSIERAGQGYTF. CDR3 coding DNA: TGTGCCAGTAGTATAGAGAGGGCAGGGCAAGGCTACACCTTC.

The chain recombines TRBV28 with TRBJ2-7, with TRBD2 matching over 8 bases. Germline assignment: CDR1 MDHEN and CDR2 SYDVKM. V trimming: 7 bases; J trimming: 5 bases; junction bases outside the gene matches: 13. The CDR3 spans 15 residues. CDR3 bases: TGTGCCAGCATCACTCCCCGGGACGGGAGGGACGAGCAGTACTTC. Protein sequence: CASITPRDGRDEQYF.